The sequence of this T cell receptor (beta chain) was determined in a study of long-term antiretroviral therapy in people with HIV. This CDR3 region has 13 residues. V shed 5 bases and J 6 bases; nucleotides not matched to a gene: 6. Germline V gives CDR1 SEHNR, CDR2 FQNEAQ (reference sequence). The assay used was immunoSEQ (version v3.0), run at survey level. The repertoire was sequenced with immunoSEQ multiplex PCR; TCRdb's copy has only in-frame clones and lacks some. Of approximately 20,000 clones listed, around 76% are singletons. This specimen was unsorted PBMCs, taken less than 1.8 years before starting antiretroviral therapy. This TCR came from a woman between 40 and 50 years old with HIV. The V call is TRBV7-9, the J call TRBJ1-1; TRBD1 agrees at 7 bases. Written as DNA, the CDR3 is TGTGCCAGCAGCCCCCAGACAGGGTCTGAAGCTTTCTTT. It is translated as CASSPQTGSEAFF. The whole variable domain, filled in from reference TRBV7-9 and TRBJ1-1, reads DTGVSQNPRHKITKRGQNVTFRCDPISEHNRLYWYRQTLGQGPEFLTYFQNEAQLEKSRLLSDRFSAERPKGSFSTLEIQRTEQGDSAMYLCASSPQTGSEAFFGQGTRLTVV.